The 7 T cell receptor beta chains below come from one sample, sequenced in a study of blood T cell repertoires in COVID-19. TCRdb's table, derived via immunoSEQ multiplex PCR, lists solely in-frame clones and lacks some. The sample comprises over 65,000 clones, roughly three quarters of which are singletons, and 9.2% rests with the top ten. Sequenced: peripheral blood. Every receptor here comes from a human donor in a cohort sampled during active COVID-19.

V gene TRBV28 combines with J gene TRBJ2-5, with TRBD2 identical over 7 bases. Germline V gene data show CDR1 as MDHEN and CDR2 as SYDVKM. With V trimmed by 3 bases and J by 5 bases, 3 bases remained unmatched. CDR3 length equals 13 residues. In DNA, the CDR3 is TGTGCCAGCAGTTTGTCCGGGGGGGAGACCCAGTACTTC. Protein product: CASSLSGGETQYF.

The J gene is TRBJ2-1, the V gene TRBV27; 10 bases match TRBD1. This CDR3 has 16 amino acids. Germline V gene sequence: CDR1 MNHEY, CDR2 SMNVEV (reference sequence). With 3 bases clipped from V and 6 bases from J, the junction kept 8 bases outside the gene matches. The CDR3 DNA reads TGTGCCAGCAGTTTCTATGGGACAGGGGTTGGCAATGAGCAGTTCTTC. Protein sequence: CASSFYGTGVGNEQFF.

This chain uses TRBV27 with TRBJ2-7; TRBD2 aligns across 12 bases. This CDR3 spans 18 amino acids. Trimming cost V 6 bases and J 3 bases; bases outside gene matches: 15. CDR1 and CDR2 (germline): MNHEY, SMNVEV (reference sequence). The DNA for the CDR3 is TGTGCCAGCAGACGAGGACTAGCGGGACCGGGTGCCGACTACGAGCAGTACTTC. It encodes CASRRGLAGPGADYEQYF.

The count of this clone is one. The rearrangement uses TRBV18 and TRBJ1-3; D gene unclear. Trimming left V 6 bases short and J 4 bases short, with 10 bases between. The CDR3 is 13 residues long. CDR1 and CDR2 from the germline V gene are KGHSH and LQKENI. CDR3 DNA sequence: TGTGCCAGCTCTCCCTATACGGGAAACACCATATATTTT. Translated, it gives CASSPYTGNTIYF.

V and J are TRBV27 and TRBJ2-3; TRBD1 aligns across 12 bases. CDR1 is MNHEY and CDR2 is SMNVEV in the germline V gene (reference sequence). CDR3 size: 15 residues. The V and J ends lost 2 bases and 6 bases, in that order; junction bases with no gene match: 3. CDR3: CASSLRGTGGDTQYF. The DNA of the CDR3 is TGTGCCAGCAGTTTAAGGGGGACAGGGGGCGATACGCAGTATTTT.

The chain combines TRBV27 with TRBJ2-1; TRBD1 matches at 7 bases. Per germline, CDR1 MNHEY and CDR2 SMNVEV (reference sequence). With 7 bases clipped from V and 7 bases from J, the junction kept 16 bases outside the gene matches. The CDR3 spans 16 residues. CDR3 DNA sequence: TGTGCCAGCAAGGGAGATCCGGACAGGAGGAGGAATGAGCAGTTCTTC. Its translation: CASKGDPDRRRNEQFF.

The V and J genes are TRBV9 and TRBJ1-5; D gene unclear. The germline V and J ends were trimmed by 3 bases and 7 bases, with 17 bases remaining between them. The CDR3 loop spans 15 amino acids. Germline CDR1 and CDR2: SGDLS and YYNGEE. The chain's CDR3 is CASSASGEEWQPQHF. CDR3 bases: TGTGCCAGCAGCGCGAGCGGGGAGGAGTGGCAGCCCCAGCATTTT.